What follows are 18 T cell receptor beta chains derived from one specimen sequenced in a study of T cells after yellow fever vaccination. TCRdb re-called the 5' RACE reads through MiXCR, storing one row per CDR3 protein. The table includes about 220,000 distinct CDR3 sequences, more than 6.5% detected once. The starting material was CD4+ T cells sorted from PBMCs, obtained on the day of the yellow fever booster vaccination. The source is a man between 25 and 39 years old who received the YFV17D yellow fever vaccine.

This clonotype has a count of ten or more. The rearrangement uses TRBV25-1 and TRBJ2-7; 10 bases match TRBD2. The CDR3 totals 14 residues. In germline, CDR1 is MGHDK, CDR2 SYGVNS. V shed 5 bases, J shed 0 bases, and the junction held 1 base outside the gene matches. CDR3 sequence (DNA): TGTGCCAGCAGTCCTAGCGGGGGCTCCTACGAGCAGTACTTC. Encoded protein: CASSPSGGSYEQYF.

This clonotype was recorded a few times. This chain joins TRBV24-1 and TRBJ1-5; 9 nucleotides line up with TRBD1. The CDR3 contains 16 residues. V lost 3 bases to trimming and J lost 6 bases; unmatched junction nucleotides: 8. Germline loops: CDR1 KGHDR, CDR2 SFDVKD. CDR3 region: CATSDADRGSGQPQHF. The CDR3 DNA is TGTGCCACCAGTGATGCCGACAGGGGGTCGGGTCAGCCCCAGCATTTT.

The chain is built from TRBV7-2 and TRBJ2-3; the match to TRBD1 covers 7 bases. Germline V lookup: CDR1 SGHTA, CDR2 FQGNSA. With 5 bases clipped from V and 6 bases from J, the junction kept 11 bases outside the gene matches. This CDR3 contains 15 residues. CDR3 DNA: TGTGCCAGCAGCCGGACAGGCCCGCCTGGGGATACGCAGTATTTT. Translated, it gives CASSRTGPPGDTQYF. Variable domain in full (rest from reference TRBV7-2 and TRBJ2-3): GAGVSQSPSNKVTEKGKDVELRCDPISGHTALYWYRQSLGQGLEFLIYFQGNSAPDKSGLPSDRFSAERTGGSVSTLTIQRTQQEDSAVYLCASSRTGPPGDTQYFGPGTRLTVL.

This clonotype appeared many times. The chain combines TRBV12-3 or TRBV12-4 with TRBJ2-1, with D perhaps matching TRBD2 (5 bases). The V end was cut by 0 bases, the J end by 9 bases, with 18 bases between. The CDR3 extends over 16 amino acids. In DNA form, the CDR3 reads TGTGCCAGCAGTTTAGCGGGAGCTCAACCTGTGGGTGAGCAGTTCTTC. Amino acid sequence: CASSLAGAQPVGEQFF.

This clonotype was detected only a few times. The chain employs TRBV15 and TRBJ2-5, with D unresolved. The germline gives CDR1 LNHNV, CDR2 YYDKDF (reference sequence). The CDR3 covers 15 residues. The ends were cut back, 0 bases at V and 1 base at J, with 9 bases in the middle. The CDR3 coding sequence is TGTGCCACCAGCAGAGAACTGGCAGTCCAAGAGACCCAGTACTTC. Translated, it gives CATSRELAVQETQYF.

The genes are TRBV5-1 and TRBJ2-5; D remains unclear. The germline CDR1 and CDR2 sequences are SGHRS and YFSETQ. The CDR3 has 14 amino acids. Trimming removed 4 bases at V and 1 base at J, with 11 bases between. The CDR3, as DNA: TGCGCCAGCAGCCTCGGACGGACCCAAGAGACCCAGTACTTC. This gives the protein CASSLGRTQETQYF.

The CDR3 protein is CASSFRQGDSSGNTIYF. The CDR3 coding sequence is TGCGCCAGCAGCTTCAGACAGGGGGACAGCTCTGGAAACACCATATATTTT. The chain recombines TRBV5-1 with TRBJ1-3; TRBD1 matches 9 bases. CDR3 size: 17 residues. The junction had 6 bases not matched to a gene; V was cut back by 2 bases and J by 0 bases. Germline CDR1 is SGHRS and CDR2 is YFSETQ.

The chain employs TRBV12-3 or TRBV12-4 and TRBJ2-3; D is uncertain. V shed 1 base and J shed 4 bases, with 9 bases lying between them. The CDR3 covers 14 residues. This CDR3 reads CASSLGPEADTQYF. In DNA form, the CDR3 reads TGTGCCAGCAGTTTAGGACCCGAGGCAGATACGCAGTATTTT.

This chain connects TRBV29-1 to TRBJ2-3; TRBD1 might be the D (5 bases). The CDR3 sequence is 13 residues long. CDR1 and CDR2 from the germline V gene are SQVTM and ANQGSEA. V was clipped by 7 bases and J by 2 bases, with 13 bases between them. CDR3 protein: CSGRGGHTDTQYF. The CDR3 nucleotides read TGCAGCGGGAGAGGTGGACACACAGATACGCAGTATTTT.

The V call is TRBV29-1, the J call TRBJ2-3; TRBD2 aligns across 7 bases. The CDR3 has 15 residues. The J segment lost 5 bases and the V segment lost 6 bases, leaving 14 bases of the junction unmatched. CDR1 and CDR2 from the germline V gene are SQVTM and ANQGSEA. Written as DNA, the CDR3 is TGCAGCGTAGATAGGGACTACCCATGGGGAGATACGCAGTATTTT. This translates into CSVDRDYPWGDTQYF.

This clonotype was observed many times. The rearrangement joins TRBV10-3 to TRBJ2-1; D call uncertain. Germline V CDR1 and CDR2: ENHRY, SYGVKD. With 4 bases removed from V and 6 bases from J, the gap between germline ends came to 4 bases. The CDR3 sequence is 11 residues long. The CDR3 protein is CAISASNEQFF. CDR3 sequence (DNA): TGTGCCATCAGTGCGAGCAATGAGCAGTTCTTC.

This clonotype was observed at least ten times. The chain carries TRBV5-1 and TRBJ2-3; D may be TRBD2 (6 bases). The CDR3 covers 15 residues. Germline CDR1 SGHRS, CDR2 YFSETQ. V lost 6 bases and J 0 bases, leaving 14 bases between the germline ends. CDR3 residues: CASNPIAESTDTQYF. The DNA of the CDR3 is TGCGCCAGCAACCCAATAGCGGAAAGCACAGATACGCAGTATTTT.

This clonotype came up a few times. This rearrangement joins TRBV7-8 to TRBJ2-2; 7 nucleotides match TRBD1. The CDR3 loop spans 17 amino acids. Germline V CDR1 and CDR2: SGHVS, FQNEAQ. J was trimmed by 4 bases and V by 4 bases; bases with no gene match: 12. The CDR3 sequence is CASSSQARQGTTGELFF. CDR3 nucleotide sequence: TGTGCCAGCAGCTCACAAGCGCGACAGGGTACCACCGGGGAGCTGTTTTTT. Together with reference TRBV7-8 and TRBJ2-2, the CDR3 gives the full variable domain: GAGVSQSPRYKVAKRGQDVALRCDPISGHVSLFWYQQALGQGPEFLTYFQNEAQLDKSGLPSDRFFAERPEGSVSTLKIQRTQQEDSAVYLCASSSQARQGTTGELFFGEGSRLTVL.

The rearrangement joins TRBV5-6 to TRBJ1-2; no clear D gene. CDR1 and CDR2 from the germline V gene are SGHDT and YYEEEE. This CDR3 contains 12 residues. Between the trimmed V and J ends, which lost 0 bases and 10 bases, there was a span of 10 bases. CDR3 nucleotides: TGTGCCAGCAGCTTGGTGGATCTAACCTACACCTTC. Protein product: CASSLVDLTYTF.

The chain uses TRBV7-2 and TRBJ2-2; D gene unclear. CDR1 and CDR2 (germline): SGHTA, FQGNSA. This CDR3 contains 13 residues. Between the trimmed V and J ends, which lost 4 bases and 5 bases, there was a span of 8 bases. In DNA, the CDR3 is TGTGCCAGCAGCTCCCCCCTGACCGGGGAGCTGTTTTTT. This sequence encodes CASSSPLTGELFF.

This clonotype showed up many times. The V call is TRBV5-1, the J call TRBJ2-7; 9 bases are shared with TRBD1. V shed 4 bases and J 7 bases; nucleotides not matched to a gene: 18. The germline CDR1 and CDR2 sequences are SGHRS and YFSETQ. The CDR3 has 17 amino acids. Here the CDR3 reads CASSPKANRGLPGEQYF. The CDR3 coding sequence is TGCGCCAGCAGCCCCAAAGCCAACAGGGGGCTCCCGGGTGAGCAGTACTTC.

At least ten counts were recorded for this clonotype. The CDR3 reads CASSDQQVYTEAFF. The CDR3 DNA reads as TGTGCCAGCAGCGATCAACAGGTTTACACTGAAGCTTTCTTT. The rearrangement joins TRBV7-9 to TRBJ1-1, with a possible D match to TRBD1 (5 bases). The CDR3 spans 14 residues. V gave up 5 bases and J gave up 3 bases, with 13 bases separating them. Per germline, CDR1 SEHNR and CDR2 FQNEAQ (reference sequence).

This clonotype occurred many times. The V call is TRBV20-1, the J call TRBJ2-4, with D maybe TRBD2 (6 bases). Trimming removed 3 bases from V and 3 bases from J, with 12 bases in between. The CDR3 sequence is 14 residues long. The germline V gene has CDR1 DFQATT and CDR2 SNEGSKA (reference sequence). Here the CDR3 reads CSASHPTSKNIQYF. The CDR3 nucleotides are TGCAGTGCTAGTCACCCGACTAGCAAAAACATTCAGTACTTC.